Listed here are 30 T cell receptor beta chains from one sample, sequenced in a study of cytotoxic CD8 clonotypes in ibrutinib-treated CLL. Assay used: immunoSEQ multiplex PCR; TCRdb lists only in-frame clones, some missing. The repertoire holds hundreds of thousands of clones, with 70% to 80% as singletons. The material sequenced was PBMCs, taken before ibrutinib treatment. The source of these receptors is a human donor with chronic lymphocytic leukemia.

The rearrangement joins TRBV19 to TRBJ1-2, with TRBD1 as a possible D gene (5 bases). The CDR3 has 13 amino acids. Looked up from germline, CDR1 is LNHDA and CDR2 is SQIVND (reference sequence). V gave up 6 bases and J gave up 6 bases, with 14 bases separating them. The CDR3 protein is CASSPSGTHGYTF. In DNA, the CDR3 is TGTGCCAGTAGCCCCTCAGGGACCCATGGCTACACCTTC.

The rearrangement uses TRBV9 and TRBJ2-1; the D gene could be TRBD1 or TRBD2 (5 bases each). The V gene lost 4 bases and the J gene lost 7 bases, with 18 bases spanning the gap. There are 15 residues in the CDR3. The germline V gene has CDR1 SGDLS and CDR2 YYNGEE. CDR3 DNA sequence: TGTGCCAGCAGCCCCACCGGGACCTCAGGGAATGAGCAGTTCTTC. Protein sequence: CASSPTGTSGNEQFF.

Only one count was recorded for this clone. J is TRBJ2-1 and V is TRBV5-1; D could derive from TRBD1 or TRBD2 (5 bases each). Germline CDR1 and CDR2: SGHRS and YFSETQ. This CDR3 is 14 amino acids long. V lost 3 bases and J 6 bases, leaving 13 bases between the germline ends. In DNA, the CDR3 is TGCGCCAGCAGCTCGGGCTTAGGGACCAATGAGCAGTTCTTC. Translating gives CASSSGLGTNEQFF.

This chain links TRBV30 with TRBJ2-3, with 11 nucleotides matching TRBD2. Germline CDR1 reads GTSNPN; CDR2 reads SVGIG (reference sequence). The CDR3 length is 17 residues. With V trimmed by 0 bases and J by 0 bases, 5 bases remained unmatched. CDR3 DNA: TGTGCCTGGAGTGTTTCTAGGACTAGCGGGAGCACAGATACGCAGTATTTT. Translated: CAWSVSRTSGSTDTQYF.

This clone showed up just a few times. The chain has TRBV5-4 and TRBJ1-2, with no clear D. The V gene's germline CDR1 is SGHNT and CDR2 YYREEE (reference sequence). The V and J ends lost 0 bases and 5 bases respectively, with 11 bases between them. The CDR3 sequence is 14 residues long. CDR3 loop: CASSLEHPNYGYTF. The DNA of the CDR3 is TGTGCCAGCAGCTTGGAACATCCGAATTATGGCTACACCTTC. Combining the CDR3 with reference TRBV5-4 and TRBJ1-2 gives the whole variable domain ETGVTQSPTHLIKTRGQQVTLRCSSQSGHNTVSWYQQALGQGPQFIFQYYREEENGRGNFPPRFSGLQFPNYSSELNVNALELDDSALYLCASSLEHPNYGYTFGSGTRLTVV.

CDR3 nucleotides: TGTGCCAGCTCACCCGCTAGCGGGACGTACGAGCAGTACTTC. Amino acids: CASSPASGTYEQYF. This chain uses TRBV18 with TRBJ2-7; 9 positions match TRBD2. This CDR3 comprises 14 residues. Trimming at V came to 3 bases and at J to 4 bases, leaving 4 bases not matched to a gene. Germline values: CDR1 KGHSH, CDR2 LQKENI.

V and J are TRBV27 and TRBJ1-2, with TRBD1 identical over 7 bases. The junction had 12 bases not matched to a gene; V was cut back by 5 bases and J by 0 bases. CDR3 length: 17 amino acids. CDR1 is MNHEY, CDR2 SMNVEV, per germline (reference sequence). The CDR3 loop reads CASSIHRGILANYGYTF. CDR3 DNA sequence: TGTGCCAGCAGTATTCACAGGGGAATCTTAGCTAACTATGGCTACACCTTC.

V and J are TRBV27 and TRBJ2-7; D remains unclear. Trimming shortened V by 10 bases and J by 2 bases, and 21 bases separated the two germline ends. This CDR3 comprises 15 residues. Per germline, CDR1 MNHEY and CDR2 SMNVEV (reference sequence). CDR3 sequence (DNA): TGTGCCACCTTGGGGAACTCCGGGTCAACCTACGAGCAGTACTTC. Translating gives CATLGNSGSTYEQYF.

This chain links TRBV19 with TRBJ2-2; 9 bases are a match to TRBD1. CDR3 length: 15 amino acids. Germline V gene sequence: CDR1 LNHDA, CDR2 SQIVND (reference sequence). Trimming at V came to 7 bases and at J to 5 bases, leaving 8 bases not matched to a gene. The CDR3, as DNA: TGTGCCAGTACCCGCGGGACAGGGAGAACCGGGGAGCTGTTTTTT. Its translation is CASTRGTGRTGELFF.

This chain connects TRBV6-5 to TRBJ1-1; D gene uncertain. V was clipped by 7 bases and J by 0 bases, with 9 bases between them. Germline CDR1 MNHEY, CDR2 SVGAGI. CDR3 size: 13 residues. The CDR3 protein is CASKIGMNTEAFF. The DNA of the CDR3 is TGTGCCAGCAAGATAGGGATGAACACTGAAGCTTTCTTT.

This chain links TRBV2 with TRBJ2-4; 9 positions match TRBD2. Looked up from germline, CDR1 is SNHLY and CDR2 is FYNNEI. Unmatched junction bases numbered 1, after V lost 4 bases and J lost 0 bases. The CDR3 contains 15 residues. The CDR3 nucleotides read TGTGCCAGCAGTGGACTAGCGGTAGCCAAAAACATTCAGTACTTC. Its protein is CASSGLAVAKNIQYF.

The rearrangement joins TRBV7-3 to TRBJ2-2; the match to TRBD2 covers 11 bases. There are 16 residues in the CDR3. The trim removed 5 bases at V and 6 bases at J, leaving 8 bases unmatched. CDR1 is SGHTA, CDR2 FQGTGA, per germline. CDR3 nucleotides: TGTGCCAGCAGCCCGGCCCTAGCGGGAGGTTCCGGGGAGCTGTTTTTT. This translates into CASSPALAGGSGELFF.

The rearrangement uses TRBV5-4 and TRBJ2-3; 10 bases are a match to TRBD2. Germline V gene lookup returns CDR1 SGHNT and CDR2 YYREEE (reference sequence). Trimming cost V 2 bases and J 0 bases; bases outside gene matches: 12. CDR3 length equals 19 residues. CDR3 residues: CASSFWLAGVLGSTDTQYF. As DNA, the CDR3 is TGTGCCAGCAGCTTCTGGCTAGCGGGAGTGTTGGGGAGCACAGATACGCAGTATTTT.

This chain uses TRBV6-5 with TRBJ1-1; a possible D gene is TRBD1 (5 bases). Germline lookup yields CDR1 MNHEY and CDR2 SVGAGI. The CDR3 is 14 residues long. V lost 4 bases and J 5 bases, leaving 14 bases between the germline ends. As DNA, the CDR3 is TGTGCCAGCAGTTCGCTCCGGGGGGTAACTGAAGCTTTCTTT. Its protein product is CASSSLRGVTEAFF.

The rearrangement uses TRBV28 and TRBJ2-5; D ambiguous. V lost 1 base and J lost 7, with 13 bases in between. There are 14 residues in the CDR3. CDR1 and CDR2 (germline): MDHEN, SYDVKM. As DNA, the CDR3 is TGTGCCAGCAGTTTATCGACAACCTACGGGACCCAGTACTTC. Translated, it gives CASSLSTTYGTQYF.

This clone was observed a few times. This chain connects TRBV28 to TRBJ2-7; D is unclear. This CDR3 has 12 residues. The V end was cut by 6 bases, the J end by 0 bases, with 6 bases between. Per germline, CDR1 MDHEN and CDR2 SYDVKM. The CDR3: CASRSNSYEQYF. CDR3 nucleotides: TGTGCCAGCAGATCCAACTCCTACGAGCAGTACTTC.

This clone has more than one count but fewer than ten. Written as DNA, the CDR3 is TGTGCCAGCAGTCCCCAGGGGGCCGGCTCCTACGAGCAGTACTTC. Translation: CASSPQGAGSYEQYF. J is TRBJ2-7 and V is TRBV27; the match to TRBD1 covers 8 bases. The V segment lost 5 bases and the J segment 0 bases; nucleotides outside the gene matches: 6. The CDR3 runs to 15 residues. Per the germline V gene, CDR1 is MNHEY and CDR2 is SMNVEV (reference sequence).

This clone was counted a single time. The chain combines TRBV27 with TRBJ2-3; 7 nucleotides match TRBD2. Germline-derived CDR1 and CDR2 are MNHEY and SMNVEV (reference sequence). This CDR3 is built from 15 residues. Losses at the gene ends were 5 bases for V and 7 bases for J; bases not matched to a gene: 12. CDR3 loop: CASSAPSGGWHTQYF. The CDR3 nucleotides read TGTGCCAGCAGTGCCCCTTCGGGGGGATGGCATACGCAGTATTTT.

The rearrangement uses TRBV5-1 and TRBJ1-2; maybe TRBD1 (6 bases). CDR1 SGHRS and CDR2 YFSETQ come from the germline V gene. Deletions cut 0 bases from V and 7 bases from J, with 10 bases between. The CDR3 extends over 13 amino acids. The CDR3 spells CASSLEGVGGYTF. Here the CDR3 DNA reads TGCGCCAGCAGCTTGGAGGGGGTCGGTGGCTACACCTTC.

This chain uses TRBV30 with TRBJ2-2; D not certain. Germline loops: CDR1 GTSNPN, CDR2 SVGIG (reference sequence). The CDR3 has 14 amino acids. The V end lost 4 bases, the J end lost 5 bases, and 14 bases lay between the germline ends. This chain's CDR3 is CAWNFWGTTGELFF. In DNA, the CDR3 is TGTGCCTGGAATTTCTGGGGTACTACCGGGGAGCTGTTTTTT. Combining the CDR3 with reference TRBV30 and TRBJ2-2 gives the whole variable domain SQTIHQWPATLVQPVGSPLSLECTVEGTSNPNLYWYRQAAGRGLQLLFYSVGIGQISSEVPQNLSASRPQDRQFILSSKKLLLSDSGFYLCAWNFWGTTGELFFGEGSRLTVL.

The CDR3 nucleotides are TGTGCCAGCAGCCCCGTCAGGGGACAGGGGGCGAGGGAGCAGTACTTC. Its protein is CASSPVRGQGAREQYF. The chain joins TRBV2 to TRBJ2-7; TRBD1 aligns across 12 bases. The CDR3 totals 16 residues. Germline-derived CDR1 and CDR2 are SNHLY and FYNNEI. Losses at the gene ends were 6 bases for V and 7 bases for J; bases not matched to a gene: 13.

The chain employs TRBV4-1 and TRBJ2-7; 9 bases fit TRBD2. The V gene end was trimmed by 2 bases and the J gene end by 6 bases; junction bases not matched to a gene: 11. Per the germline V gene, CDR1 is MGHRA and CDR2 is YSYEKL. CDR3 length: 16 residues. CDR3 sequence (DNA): TGCGCCAGCAGCCAACCCTCTAGCGGGATGAGGTCCGAGCAGTACTTC. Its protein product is CASSQPSSGMRSEQYF.

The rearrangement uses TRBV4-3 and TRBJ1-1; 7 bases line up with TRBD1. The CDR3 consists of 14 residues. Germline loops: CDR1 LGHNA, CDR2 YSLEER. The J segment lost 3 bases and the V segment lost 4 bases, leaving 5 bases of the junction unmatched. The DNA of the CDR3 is TGCGCCAGCAGCCTTGCGACAGGGTACACTGAAGCTTTCTTT. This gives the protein CASSLATGYTEAFF.

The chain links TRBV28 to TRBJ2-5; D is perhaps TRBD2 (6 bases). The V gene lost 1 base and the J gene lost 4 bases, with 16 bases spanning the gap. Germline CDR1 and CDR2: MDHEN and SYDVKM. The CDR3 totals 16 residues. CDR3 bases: TGTGCCAGCAGTTTATATAGTCGGGGGTGGGGAGAGACCCAGTACTTC. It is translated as CASSLYSRGWGETQYF.

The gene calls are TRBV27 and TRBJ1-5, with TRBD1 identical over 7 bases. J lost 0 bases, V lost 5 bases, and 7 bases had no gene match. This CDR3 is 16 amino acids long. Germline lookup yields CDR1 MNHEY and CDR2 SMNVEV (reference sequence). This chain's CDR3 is CASSRTGEGSNQPQHF. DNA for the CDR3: TGTGCCAGCAGTCGTACAGGGGAGGGTAGCAATCAGCCCCAGCATTTT.

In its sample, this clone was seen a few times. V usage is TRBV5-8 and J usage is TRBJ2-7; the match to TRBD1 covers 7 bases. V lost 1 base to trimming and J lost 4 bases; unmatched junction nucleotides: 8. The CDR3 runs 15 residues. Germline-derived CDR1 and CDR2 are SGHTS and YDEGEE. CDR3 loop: CASSLMLGTAYEQYF. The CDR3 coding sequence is TGTGCCAGCAGCTTGATGTTAGGGACAGCGTACGAGCAGTACTTC.

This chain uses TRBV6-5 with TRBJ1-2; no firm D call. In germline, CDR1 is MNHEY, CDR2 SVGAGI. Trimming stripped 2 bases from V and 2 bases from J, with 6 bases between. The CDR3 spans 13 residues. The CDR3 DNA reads TGTGCCAGCAGTTACGCATCGAACTATGGCTACACCTTC. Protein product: CASSYASNYGYTF.

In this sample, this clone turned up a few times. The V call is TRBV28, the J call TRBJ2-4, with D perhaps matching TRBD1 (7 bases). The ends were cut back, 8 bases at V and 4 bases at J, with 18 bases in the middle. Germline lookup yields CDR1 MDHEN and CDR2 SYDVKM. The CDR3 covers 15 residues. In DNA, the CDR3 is TGTGCCAGCCGTGCACCGGGGGACAGTAAAAACATTCAGTACTTC. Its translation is CASRAPGDSKNIQYF. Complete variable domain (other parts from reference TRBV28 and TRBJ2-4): DVKVTQSSRYLVKRTGEKVFLECVQDMDHENMFWYRQDPGLGLRLIYFSYDVKMKEKGDIPEGYSVSREKKERFSLILESASTNQTSMYLCASRAPGDSKNIQYFGAGTRLSVL.

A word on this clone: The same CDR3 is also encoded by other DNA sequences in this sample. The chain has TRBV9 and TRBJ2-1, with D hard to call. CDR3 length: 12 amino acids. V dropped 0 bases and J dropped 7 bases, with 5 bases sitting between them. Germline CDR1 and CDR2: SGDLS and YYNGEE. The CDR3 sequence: CASSVAGNEQFF. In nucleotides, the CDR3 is TGTGCCAGCAGCGTAGCTGGAAATGAGCAGTTCTTC. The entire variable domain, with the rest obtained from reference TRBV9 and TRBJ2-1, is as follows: DSGVTQTPKHLITATGQRVTLRCSPRSGDLSVYWYQQSLDQGLQFLIQYYNGEERAKGNILERFSAQQFPDLHSELNLSSLELGDSALYFCASSVAGNEQFFGPGTRLTVL.

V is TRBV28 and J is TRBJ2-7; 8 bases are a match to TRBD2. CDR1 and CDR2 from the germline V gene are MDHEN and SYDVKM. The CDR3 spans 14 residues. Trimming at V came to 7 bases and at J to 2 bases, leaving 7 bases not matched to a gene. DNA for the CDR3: TGTGCCAGCAAGACGGGAGGGAGCACCTACGAGCAGTACTTC. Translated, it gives CASKTGGSTYEQYF.